A single sample is the source of the 32 T cell receptor beta chains below, sequenced in a study of blood T cell repertoires in COVID-19. Sequenced by immunoSEQ multiplex PCR; TCRdb stores in-frame clones only, minus some. The sample lists 200,000 to 250,000 clones, over 75% seen once, with 1.9% in the top ten. The source material was peripheral blood. The receptor source for this set is a middle-aged man with active or convalescent COVID-19.

The rearrangement joins TRBV5-1 to TRBJ1-1; D perhaps matches TRBD1 (6 bases). CDR1 is SGHRS, CDR2 YFSETQ, per germline. V was shortened by 0 bases and J by 1 base, with 10 bases between the two germline ends. The CDR3 is 15 amino acids. The chain's CDR3 is CASSLGGPGNTEAFF. The CDR3 nucleotides are TGCGCCAGCAGCTTGGGGGGGCCGGGGAACACTGAAGCTTTCTTT.

The CDR3 region is CAISEGANSPLHF. In DNA, the CDR3 is TGTGCCATCAGTGAGGGGGCAAATTCACCCCTCCACTTT. The J gene is TRBJ1-6, the V gene TRBV10-3, with D perhaps TRBD1 (5 bases). The V gene's germline CDR1 is ENHRY and CDR2 SYGVKD. CDR3 length: 13 residues. V shed 2 bases and J shed 7 bases, with 6 bases lying between them.

The chain is built from TRBV7-9 and TRBJ2-1, with 8 positions matching TRBD1. CDR1 and CDR2 (germline): SEHNR, FQNEAQ (reference sequence). V trimming: 1 base; J trimming: 8 bases; junction bases outside the gene matches: 10. The CDR3 totals 16 residues. The CDR3: CASSLGTGIKFYEQFF. The CDR3 coding sequence is TGTGCCAGCAGCTTAGGGACAGGGATAAAATTCTATGAGCAGTTCTTC. The full variable domain, its missing parts supplied by reference TRBV7-9 and TRBJ2-1, is DTGVSQNPRHKITKRGQNVTFRCDPISEHNRLYWYRQTLGQGPEFLTYFQNEAQLEKSRLLSDRFSAERPKGSFSTLEIQRTEQGDSAMYLCASSLGTGIKFYEQFFGPGTRLTVL.

The rearrangement uses TRBV5-1 and TRBJ2-7, with D perhaps TRBD1 (5 bases). Trimming stripped 2 bases from V and 1 base from J, with 10 bases between. There are 14 residues in the CDR3. Germline V lookup: CDR1 SGHRS, CDR2 YFSETQ. The CDR3 sequence: CASSLARESYEQYF. DNA for the CDR3: TGCGCCAGCAGCTTAGCCAGGGAATCCTACGAGCAGTACTTC.

This chain links TRBV5-1 with TRBJ2-1; D is unresolved. CDR1 and CDR2 from the germline V gene are SGHRS and YFSETQ. Trimming stripped 4 bases from V and 9 bases from J, with 20 bases between. CDR3 size: 15 residues. CDR3 nucleotides: TGCGCCAGCAGCATGAGGTTGGCCCCTCCAATTGAGCAGTTCTTC. This translates into CASSMRLAPPIEQFF.

The chain carries TRBV30 and TRBJ2-5, with TRBD2 identical over 12 bases. In germline, CDR1 is GTSNPN, CDR2 SVGIG (reference sequence). The CDR3 spans 16 residues. V lost 3 bases to trimming and J lost 3 bases; unmatched junction nucleotides: 8. The DNA for the CDR3 is TGTGCCTGGAGCGAGTCTAGCGGGGGGGCGGAAGAGACCCAGTACTTC. This gives the protein CAWSESSGGAEETQYF.

The chain uses TRBV21-1 and TRBJ1-1. TRBV21-1 is a pseudogene locus. CDR3 length: 14 residues. The CDR3 region has the DNA TGTGCCAGCAGCATGATGGAAGGGAGTACTGAAGCTTTCTTT. Translated: CASSMMEGSTEAFF.

The chain is built from TRBV6-5 and TRBJ1-1; 7 bases agree with TRBD1. Germline CDR1 reads MNHEY; CDR2 reads SVGAGI. V shed 5 bases, J shed 4 bases, and the junction held 4 bases outside the gene matches. This CDR3 is built from 13 residues. CDR3 bases: TGTGCCAGCAGTCAGACAGGGACCACTGAAGCTTTCTTT. Encoded protein: CASSQTGTTEAFF.

This chain joins TRBV2 and TRBJ2-7, with 9 bases lining up with TRBD2. Germline V lookup: CDR1 SNHLY, CDR2 FYNNEI. The junction had 5 bases not matched to a gene; V was cut back by 6 bases and J by 2 bases. The CDR3 runs to 14 residues. CDR3 residues: CASRGASGAYEQYF. The DNA for the CDR3 is TGTGCCAGCAGGGGGGCTAGCGGGGCCTACGAGCAGTACTTC. Full variable domain (outside the CDR3, taken from reference TRBV2 and TRBJ2-7): EPEVTQTPSHQVTQMGQEVILRCVPISNHLYFYWYRQILGQKVEFLVSFYNNEISEKSEIFDDQFSVERPDGSNFTLKIRSTKLEDSAMYFCASRGASGAYEQYFGPGTRLTVT.

The CDR3 sequence is CASSPGGSGYTDTQYF. Written as DNA, the CDR3 is TGCGCCAGCAGCCCGGGGGGTAGCGGGTACACAGATACGCAGTATTTT. The chain carries TRBV4-1 and TRBJ2-3; 7 nucleotides match TRBD2. The CDR3 spans 16 residues. Per germline, CDR1 MGHRA and CDR2 YSYEKL. The junction had 9 bases not matched to a gene; V was cut back by 4 bases and J by 2 bases.

The rearrangement joins TRBV4-1 to TRBJ2-1, with TRBD2 matching over 10 bases. This CDR3 is 16 amino acids long. J lost 7 bases, V lost 1 base, and 7 bases had no gene match. Germline CDR1 reads MGHRA; CDR2 reads YSYEKL. The CDR3 DNA reads as TGCGCCAGCAGCCAAGCTTTGAGCGGGAGGGCTAATGAGCAGTTCTTC. It encodes CASSQALSGRANEQFF.

J is TRBJ2-1 and V is TRBV27; tentatively, D is TRBD1 (6 bases). Germline lookup yields CDR1 MNHEY and CDR2 SMNVEV (reference sequence). This CDR3 has 17 residues. V lost 5 bases and J 4 bases, leaving 21 bases between the germline ends. The chain's CDR3 is CASSPGRPGTPYNEQFF. CDR3 nucleotides: TGTGCCAGCAGTCCCGGACGACCCGGGACACCATACAATGAGCAGTTCTTC.

This chain connects TRBV5-6 to TRBJ2-7; TRBD2 matches at 10 bases. Germline V gene lookup returns CDR1 SGHDT and CDR2 YYEEEE. The CDR3 spans 16 residues. Trimming took 2 bases from V and 5 from J; bases not matched to a gene: 10. DNA of the CDR3: TGTGCCAGCAGCTTCTCCCGGGGACTAGCGTCCCACGAGCAGTACTTC. Its translation is CASSFSRGLASHEQYF.

The V call is TRBV28, the J call TRBJ1-5, with 7 bases identical to TRBD1. The V gene end was trimmed by 6 bases and the J gene end by 7 bases; junction bases not matched to a gene: 9. Germline assignment: CDR1 MDHEN and CDR2 SYDVKM. This CDR3 contains 14 residues. CDR3: CASRFGQVGQPQHF. The DNA of the CDR3 is TGTGCCAGCAGATTCGGACAGGTTGGGCAGCCCCAGCATTTT.

This chain joins TRBV3-1 (or the pseudogene TRBV3-2) and TRBJ2-3, with TRBD2 identical over 12 bases. The CDR3 is made up of 17 amino acids. V gave up 0 bases and J gave up 4 bases; unmatched junction bases: 5. Germline CDR1 reads LGHDT; CDR2 reads YNNKEL (reference sequence). The CDR3 is CASSQDLLAGGADTQYF. CDR3 sequence (DNA): TGTGCCAGCAGCCAAGATTTACTAGCGGGGGGTGCAGATACGCAGTATTTT.

A remark on this clone: The sample has other DNA sequences that encode this CDR3 too. The chain has TRBV5-1 and TRBJ1-4, with D possibly being TRBD1 (5 bases). This CDR3 region has 14 residues. V lost 0 bases and J 5 bases, leaving 8 bases between the germline ends. From germline, CDR1 is SGHRS and CDR2 YFSETQ. The CDR3 loop is CASSLGQLNEKLFF. The CDR3 DNA follows: TGCGCCAGCAGCTTGGGACAGTTGAATGAAAAACTGTTTTTT.

About this clone itself: The sample has other DNA sequences that encode this CDR3 too. The gene calls are TRBV12-3 or TRBV12-4 and TRBJ1-1; no definite D call. Trimming took 3 bases from V and 0 from J, leaving 5 bases between them. This CDR3 region has 13 residues. CDR3 nucleotides: TGTGCCAGCAGTTTGAGTGTGAACACTGAAGCTTTCTTT. Translating gives CASSLSVNTEAFF.

This sequence joins TRBV28 and TRBJ1-2; D unclear. The CDR3 is 13 amino acids. V lost 2 bases to trimming and J lost 3 bases, with 7 bases between them. Germline V gene data show CDR1 as MDHEN and CDR2 as SYDVKM. This CDR3 is CASSLRSDYGYTF. DNA of the CDR3: TGTGCCAGCAGTTTAAGGAGTGACTATGGCTACACCTTC.

The sample holds a few counts of this clone. This chain uses TRBV29-1 with TRBJ1-1, with a possible D match to TRBD1 (5 bases). Germline values: CDR1 SQVTM, CDR2 ANQGSEA. Trimming cost V 0 bases and J 4 bases, with 15 bases left between them. The CDR3 loop spans 15 amino acids. In nucleotides, the CDR3 is TGCAGCGTTGAAGATCGGCAGGGCGGGAGCACTGAAGCTTTCTTT. Residues: CSVEDRQGGSTEAFF.

The rearrangement joins TRBV3-1 (or the pseudogene TRBV3-2) to TRBJ1-6, with TRBD1 as a possible D gene (5 bases). This CDR3 has 13 amino acids. From germline, CDR1 is LGHDT and CDR2 YNNKEL (reference sequence). V shed 7 bases and J shed 5 bases, with 9 bases lying between them. The CDR3 DNA reads as TGTGCCAGCAACCGGGGGGATAATTCACCCCTCCACTTT. It yields the protein CASNRGDNSPLHF.

V is TRBV28 and J is TRBJ1-4; 9 bases agree with TRBD1. CDR1 is MDHEN and CDR2 is SYDVKM in the germline V gene. The CDR3 is 15 residues long. J was trimmed by 7 bases and V by 1 base; bases with no gene match: 4. The CDR3 DNA is TGTGCCAGCAGTTTATTTACAGGGGGCGGTGAAAAACTGTTTTTT. Translating it yields CASSLFTGGGEKLFF.

J is TRBJ1-6 and V is TRBV5-1; maybe TRBD1 (5 bases). Trimming stripped 2 bases from V and 1 base from J, with 13 bases between. Germline V gene data show CDR1 as SGHRS and CDR2 as YFSETQ. The CDR3 totals 17 residues. The CDR3 sequence is CASSFQGGRSYNSPLHF. In nucleotides, the CDR3 is TGCGCCAGCAGCTTTCAGGGAGGAAGGTCCTATAATTCACCCCTCCACTTT.

V and J are TRBV28 and TRBJ1-1; TRBD1 matches 11 bases. CDR1 and CDR2 (germline): MDHEN, SYDVKM. Trimming removed 5 bases from V and 5 bases from J; junction bases left unmatched: 7. CDR3 length equals 15 residues. The CDR3 DNA is TGTGCCAGCAGTCCCGGGACAGGGGGGGAGACTGAAGCTTTCTTT. This encodes CASSPGTGGETEAFF.

The V gene is TRBV12-5, the J gene TRBJ1-2, with TRBD1 as a possible D gene (6 bases). CDR1 LGHNT and CDR2 FRNRAP come from the germline V gene. Trimming left V 0 bases short and J 4 bases short, with 15 bases between. The CDR3 runs to 16 residues. CDR3 residues: CASGLVSGGQLYGYTF. The CDR3, as DNA: TGTGCTAGTGGTTTGGTATCGGGGGGACAACTCTATGGCTACACCTTC.

The table lists this clone with a few counts. The V and J genes are TRBV19 and TRBJ1-5; the D gene is possibly TRBD1 (6 bases). V was shortened by 1 base and J by 2 bases, with 21 bases between the two germline ends. The germline V gene encodes CDR1 LNHDA and CDR2 SQIVND (reference sequence). CDR3 size: 19 residues. CDR3 loop: CASSIGILQGLSGNQPQHF. CDR3 nucleotides: TGTGCCAGTAGTATAGGGATACTACAGGGCCTGAGTGGCAATCAGCCCCAGCATTTT.

The chain employs TRBV6-6 and TRBJ1-2; TRBD1 might be the D (6 bases). V was shortened by 6 bases and J by 1 base, with 12 bases between the two germline ends. Germline V gene data show CDR1 as MNHNY and CDR2 as SVGAGI (reference sequence). The CDR3 is 14 amino acids. CDR3 sequence reads: CASRPQGYNYGYTF. In DNA form, the CDR3 reads TGTGCCAGCAGGCCACAGGGCTATAACTATGGCTACACCTTC.

The chain links TRBV6-1 to TRBJ2-7; 7 bases are a match to TRBD2. With V trimmed by 2 bases and J by 2 bases, 6 bases remained unmatched. This CDR3 is 15 amino acids long. Per germline, CDR1 MNHNS and CDR2 SASEGT. For the CDR3, the DNA is TGTGCCAGCAGTGAAAGGGCTCTAGCGGCCTACGAGCAGTACTTC. Translating it yields CASSERALAAYEQYF.

This clone was seen once. This CDR3 is CASRSNTNQPLHF. The CDR3 nucleotides are TGTGCCAGCAGATCGAACACTAACCAACCCCTCCACTTT. The chain has TRBV28 and TRBJ1-6; D remains ambiguous. The CDR3 runs 13 residues. Germline V gene sequence: CDR1 MDHEN, CDR2 SYDVKM. Trimming removed 6 bases at V and 12 bases at J, with 15 bases between.

V and J are TRBV19 and TRBJ1-2; D is unresolved. The CDR3 extends over 13 amino acids. The ends were cut back, 7 bases at V and 5 bases at J, with 14 bases in the middle. CDR1 and CDR2 from the germline V gene are LNHDA and SQIVND (reference sequence). The CDR3 reads CASNPREGYGYTF. CDR3 nucleotide sequence: TGTGCCAGTAACCCAAGGGAGGGATATGGCTACACCTTC.

This sequence joins TRBV7-9 and TRBJ1-2; D uncertain. Germline V lookup: CDR1 SEHNR, CDR2 FQNEAQ (reference sequence). V lost 5 bases and J 8 bases, leaving 24 bases between the germline ends. This CDR3 has 16 amino acids. The CDR3 sequence: CASSPVGVGAVGGYTF. The CDR3 DNA reads TGTGCCAGCAGCCCGGTCGGGGTGGGTGCTGTAGGCGGCTACACCTTC.

The CDR3 DNA sequence: TGTGCCAGCAAAGAGGTAGGCCTGAGTCCTAACTATGGCTACACCTTC. Its protein is CASKEVGLSPNYGYTF. This chain connects TRBV28 to TRBJ1-2; the D is unclear. V lost 7 bases, J lost 0 bases, and 18 bases lay in between. The CDR3 length is 16 residues. CDR1 is MDHEN, CDR2 SYDVKM, per germline.

The J gene is TRBJ1-5, the V gene TRBV27; a possible D gene is TRBD1 (5 bases). This CDR3 is 15 amino acids long. Germline CDR1 reads MNHEY; CDR2 reads SMNVEV (reference sequence). V was cut by 2 bases and J by 5 bases, with 13 bases left in between. CDR3 nucleotide sequence: TGTGCCAGCAGTTTAGGTATATGGGGGGATCAGCCCCAGCATTTT. Encoded protein: CASSLGIWGDQPQHF.